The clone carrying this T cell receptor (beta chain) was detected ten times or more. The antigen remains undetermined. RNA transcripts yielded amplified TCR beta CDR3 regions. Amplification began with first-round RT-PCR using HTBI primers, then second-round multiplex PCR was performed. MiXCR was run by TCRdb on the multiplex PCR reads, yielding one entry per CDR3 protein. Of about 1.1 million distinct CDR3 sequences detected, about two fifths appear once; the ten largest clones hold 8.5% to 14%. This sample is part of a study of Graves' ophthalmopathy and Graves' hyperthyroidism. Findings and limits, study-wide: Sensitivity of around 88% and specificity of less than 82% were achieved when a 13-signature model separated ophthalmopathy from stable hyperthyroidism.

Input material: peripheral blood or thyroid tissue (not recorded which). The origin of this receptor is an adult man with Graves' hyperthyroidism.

The CDR3 DNA follows: TGTGCCAGTTCGGAGGGGGCGGTGAGCAATCAGCCCCAGCATTTT. Its translation: CASSEGAVSNQPQHF. The chain has TRBV12-3 or TRBV12-4 and TRBJ1-5; 7 bases line up with TRBD1. The CDR3 is 15 residues long. Trimming at V came to 9 bases and at J to 1 base, leaving 9 bases not matched to a gene.